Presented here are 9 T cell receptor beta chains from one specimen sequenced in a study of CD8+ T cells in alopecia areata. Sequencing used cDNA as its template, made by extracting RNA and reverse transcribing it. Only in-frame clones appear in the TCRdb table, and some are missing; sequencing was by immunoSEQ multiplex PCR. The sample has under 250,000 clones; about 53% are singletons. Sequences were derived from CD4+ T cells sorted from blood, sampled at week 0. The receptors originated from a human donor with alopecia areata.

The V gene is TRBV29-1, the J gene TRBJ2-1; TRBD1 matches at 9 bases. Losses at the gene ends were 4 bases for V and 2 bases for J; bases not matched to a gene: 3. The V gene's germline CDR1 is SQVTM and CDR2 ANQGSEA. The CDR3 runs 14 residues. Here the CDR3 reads CSVGGQGPYNEQFF. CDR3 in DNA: TGCAGCGTTGGGGGACAGGGACCCTACAATGAGCAGTTCTTC.

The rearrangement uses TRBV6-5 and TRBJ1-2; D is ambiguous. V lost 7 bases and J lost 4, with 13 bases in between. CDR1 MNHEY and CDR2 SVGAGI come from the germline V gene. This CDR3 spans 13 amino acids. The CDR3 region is CASKREVGYGYTF. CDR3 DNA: TGTGCCAGCAAAAGGGAGGTTGGCTATGGCTACACCTTC.

In DNA, the CDR3 is TGTGCCAGCAGTGAAAGACAGAAACATGGCTACACCTTC. Its protein product is CASSERQKHGYTF. The chain uses TRBV6-1 and TRBJ1-2; possibly TRBD1 for D (5 bases). The V end lost 2 bases, the J end lost 6 bases, and 10 bases lay between the germline ends. The CDR3 length is 13 residues. Germline V lookup: CDR1 MNHNS, CDR2 SASEGT.

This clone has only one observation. CDR3 residues: CASSQEMASGRGELFF. In nucleotides, the CDR3 is TGTGCCAGCAGCCAAGAGATGGCTAGCGGGAGGGGGGAGCTGTTTTTT. The chain is built from TRBV4-2 and TRBJ2-2; 11 nucleotides agree with TRBD2. This CDR3 region has 16 residues. V dropped 0 bases and J dropped 8; count of bases not matched to a gene: 5. Germline loops: CDR1 LGHNA, CDR2 YNFKEQ.

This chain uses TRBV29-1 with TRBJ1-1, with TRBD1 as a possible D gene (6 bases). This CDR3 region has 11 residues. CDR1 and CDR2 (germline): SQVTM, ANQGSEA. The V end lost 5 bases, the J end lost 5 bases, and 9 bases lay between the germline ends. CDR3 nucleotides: TGCAGCGTTACAGGGAGGACTGAAGCTTTCTTT. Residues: CSVTGRTEAFF.

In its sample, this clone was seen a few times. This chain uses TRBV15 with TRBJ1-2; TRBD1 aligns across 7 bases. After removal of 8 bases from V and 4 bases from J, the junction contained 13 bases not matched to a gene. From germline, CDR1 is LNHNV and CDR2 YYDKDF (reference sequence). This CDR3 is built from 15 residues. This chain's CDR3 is CATRFLTGDFYGYTF. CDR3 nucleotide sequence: TGTGCCACCCGATTCCTTACAGGGGACTTCTATGGCTACACCTTC.

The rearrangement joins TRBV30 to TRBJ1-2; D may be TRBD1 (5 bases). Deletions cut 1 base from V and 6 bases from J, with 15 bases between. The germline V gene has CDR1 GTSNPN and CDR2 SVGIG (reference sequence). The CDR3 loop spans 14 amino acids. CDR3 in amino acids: CAWSAGPGFNGYTF. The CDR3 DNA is TGTGCCTGGAGTGCAGGGCCGGGGTTTAATGGCTACACCTTC.

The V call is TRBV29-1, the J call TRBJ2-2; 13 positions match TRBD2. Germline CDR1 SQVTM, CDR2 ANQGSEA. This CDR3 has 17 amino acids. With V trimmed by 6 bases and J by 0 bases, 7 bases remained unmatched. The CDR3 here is CSVAGTSGTTNTGELFF. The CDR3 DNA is TGCAGCGTCGCCGGGACTAGCGGGACTACGAACACCGGGGAGCTGTTTTTT.

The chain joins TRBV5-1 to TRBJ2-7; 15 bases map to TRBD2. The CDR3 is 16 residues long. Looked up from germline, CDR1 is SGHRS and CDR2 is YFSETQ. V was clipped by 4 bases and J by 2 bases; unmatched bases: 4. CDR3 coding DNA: TGCGCCAGCAGCCGAGGGACTAGCGGGGGGCCCTACGAGCAGTACTTC. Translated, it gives CASSRGTSGGPYEQYF. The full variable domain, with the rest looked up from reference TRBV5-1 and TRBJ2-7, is KAGVTQTPRYLIKTRGQQVTLSCSPISGHRSVSWYQQTPGQGLQFLFEYFSETQRNKGNFPGRFSGRQFSNSRSEMNVSTLELGDSALYLCASSRGTSGGPYEQYFGPGTRLTVT.